Below, 21 T cell receptor beta chains from the same sample are listed, as sequenced in a study of CXCR3-negative and CXCR3-positive naive CD8 T cells (dated by TCRdb to about 2019). The full study reports these points: TRB CDR3s from CXCR3-positive naive cells showed higher hydrophobicity (lower Kidera factor 4), lower energy, and higher strength and volume indices than CXCR3-negative naive cells.

TCRdb shows the sequencer as NextSeq 550. The Human TCR Profiling Kit (MiLaboratory) was used to make UMI-labeled 5' RACE TRB cDNA libraries. Following TCRdb reprocessing, every CDR3 protein sequence forms one entry, and DNA is not provided. The sample's records list about 70,000 distinct CDR3 sequences. Jointly, the top ten make up about 0.68% of the sample. Their antigens are not known. Sample: naive CXCR3+ CD8+ T cells from blood. The cell subset or site label, read with the paper, signifies: CD45RO-CCR7+CD27+CD95- naive CD8+ T cells expressing CXCR3 (TNR3+). These receptors were collected from a human donor in good health. Some clones in this sample may be carry-over from other donors' samples.

The CDR3 spells CASSEDHGTGNVGYTF. The chain recombines TRBV27 with TRBJ1-2; TCRdb selects TRBD1, and the lack of DNA leaves this call unchecked. Germline V gene lookup returns CDR1 MNHEY and CDR2 SMNVEV (reference sequence). This CDR3 has 16 amino acids.

V usage is TRBV14 and J usage is TRBJ2-2; the D gene TCRdb calls, TRBD1, cannot be checked with no DNA. Germline assignment: CDR1 SGHDN and CDR2 FVKESK. The CDR3 is 17 amino acids. CDR3 region: CASSQEETGRTTGELFF.

The genes are TRBV5-5 and TRBJ2-7. Looked up from germline, CDR1 is SGHKS and CDR2 is YYEKEE (reference sequence). CDR3 length: 17 residues. The CDR3 protein is CASSLGAGSRSYYEQYF.

The chain is built from TRBV14 and TRBJ2-1. Germline CDR1 SGHDN, CDR2 FVKESK. The CDR3 spans 14 residues. CDR3 amino acids: CASSQYGFDNEQFF. The whole variable domain, filled in from reference TRBV14 and TRBJ2-1, reads EAGVTQFPSHSVIEKGQTVTLRCDPISGHDNLYWYRRVMGKEIKFLLHFVKESKQDESGMPNNRFLAERTGGTYSTLKVQPAELEDSGVYFCASSQYGFDNEQFFGPGTRLTVL.

The rearrangement joins TRBV28 to TRBJ2-7; TCRdb's assignment of TRBD2 cannot be checked, as there is no DNA. CDR3 length: 16 residues. CDR1 and CDR2 (germline): MDHEN, SYDVKM. The CDR3 spells CASSPRGGGGAYEQYF. Looking up the rest from reference TRBV28 and TRBJ2-7 gives the full variable domain: DVKVTQSSRYLVKRTGEKVFLECVQDMDHENMFWYRQDPGLGLRLIYFSYDVKMKEKGDIPEGYSVSREKKERFSLILESASTNQTSMYLCASSPRGGGGAYEQYFGPGTRLTVT.

This chain joins TRBV19 and TRBJ1-5; the D call of TRBD1 rests on TCRdb alone, since no DNA is present to check it. This CDR3 spans 15 amino acids. CDR1 LNHDA and CDR2 SQIVND come from the germline V gene (reference sequence). The CDR3 loop reads CASSIFRGSNQPQHF.

The V gene is TRBV6-5, the J gene TRBJ2-7; the TCRdb D gene call, TRBD1, has no DNA to confirm it. There are 14 residues in the CDR3. Germline CDR1 reads MNHEY; CDR2 reads SVGAGI. The CDR3 here is CASSYSDRNYEQYF.

The CDR3 protein is CASSPSWPYEQCF. V is TRBV2 and J is TRBJ2-7. The length of the CDR3 is 13 residues. The germline CDR1 and CDR2 sequences are SNHLY and FYNNEI.

This chain connects TRBV18 to TRBJ2-1; without DNA, the TCRdb call of TRBD1 cannot be checked. Looked up from germline, CDR1 is KGHSH and CDR2 is LQKENI. This CDR3 region has 16 residues. This chain's CDR3 is CASSSIPGQGYNEQFF.

V is TRBV6-5 and J is TRBJ1-1; the D gene TCRdb calls, TRBD1, cannot be checked with no DNA. This CDR3 region has 15 residues. Germline CDR1 reads MNHEY; CDR2 reads SVGAGI. The CDR3 is CASSYSTGTGTEAFF.

This chain joins TRBV29-1 and TRBJ2-7; absent DNA, TCRdb's TRBD1 call cannot be checked. Germline CDR1 is SQVTM and CDR2 is ANQGSEA. The CDR3 has 11 amino acids. The CDR3 here is CSVGIGYEQYF.

CDR3 region: CASRTGEPEAFF. The chain couples TRBV28 to TRBJ1-1. The CDR3 has 12 residues. Germline V gene data show CDR1 as MDHEN and CDR2 as SYDVKM.

The rearrangement uses TRBV29-1 and TRBJ2-7; TCRdb names TRBD1, which stays unverified in the absence of DNA. The CDR3 totals 14 residues. From germline, CDR1 is SQVTM and CDR2 ANQGSEA. The CDR3 protein is CSVEYGRTPYEQYF.

The V gene is TRBV14, the J gene TRBJ2-7; the TRBD1 assignment by TCRdb is unverifiable without DNA. This CDR3 is 16 amino acids long. Per the germline V gene, CDR1 is SGHDN and CDR2 is FVKESK. CDR3 protein: CASSHGTGGWSNEQYF.

The V and J genes are TRBV12-3 or TRBV12-4 and TRBJ2-1; TCRdb selects TRBD1, and the lack of DNA leaves this call unchecked. The CDR3 has 15 amino acids. The CDR3 here is CASSLGRGLLNEQFF.

The V and J genes are TRBV29-1 and TRBJ2-7; no DNA is available, so the TRBD1 call from TCRdb remains unchecked. This CDR3 spans 15 amino acids. The V gene's germline CDR1 is SQVTM and CDR2 ANQGSEA. The CDR3 sequence: CSVEGPGQRDYEQYF.

The chain joins TRBV27 to TRBJ1-2; TCRdb designates TRBD1, a call that cannot be tested without DNA. Germline CDR1 is MNHEY and CDR2 is SMNVEV (reference sequence). The CDR3 extends over 18 amino acids. CDR3 amino acids: CTSSSGNNPTGENYGYTF.

The gene calls are TRBV4-3 and TRBJ2-7; no DNA is available, so the TRBD2 call from TCRdb remains unchecked. CDR3 size: 17 residues. Per germline, CDR1 LGHNA and CDR2 YSLEER. This chain's CDR3 is CASSQDNLRADTYEQYF.

This chain links TRBV7-9 with TRBJ2-1; the D call of TRBD2 rests on TCRdb alone, since no DNA is present to check it. The CDR3 runs 15 residues. CDR1 is SEHNR and CDR2 is FQNEAQ in the germline V gene (reference sequence). The CDR3 loop is CASTLVGPEGNEQFF.

The chain joins TRBV4-3 to TRBJ2-7; TCRdb's D call, TRBD2, is unchecked because there is no DNA. There are 17 residues in the CDR3. Germline CDR1 is LGHNA and CDR2 is YSLEER. This CDR3 is CASSQDRLAGGRYEQYF.

The chain employs TRBV7-2 and TRBJ2-3; the TCRdb D gene call, TRBD1, has no DNA to confirm it. The CDR3 is 12 amino acids. CDR1 is SGHTA and CDR2 is FQGNSA in the germline V gene. The CDR3 here is CASSDGRGDQYF.